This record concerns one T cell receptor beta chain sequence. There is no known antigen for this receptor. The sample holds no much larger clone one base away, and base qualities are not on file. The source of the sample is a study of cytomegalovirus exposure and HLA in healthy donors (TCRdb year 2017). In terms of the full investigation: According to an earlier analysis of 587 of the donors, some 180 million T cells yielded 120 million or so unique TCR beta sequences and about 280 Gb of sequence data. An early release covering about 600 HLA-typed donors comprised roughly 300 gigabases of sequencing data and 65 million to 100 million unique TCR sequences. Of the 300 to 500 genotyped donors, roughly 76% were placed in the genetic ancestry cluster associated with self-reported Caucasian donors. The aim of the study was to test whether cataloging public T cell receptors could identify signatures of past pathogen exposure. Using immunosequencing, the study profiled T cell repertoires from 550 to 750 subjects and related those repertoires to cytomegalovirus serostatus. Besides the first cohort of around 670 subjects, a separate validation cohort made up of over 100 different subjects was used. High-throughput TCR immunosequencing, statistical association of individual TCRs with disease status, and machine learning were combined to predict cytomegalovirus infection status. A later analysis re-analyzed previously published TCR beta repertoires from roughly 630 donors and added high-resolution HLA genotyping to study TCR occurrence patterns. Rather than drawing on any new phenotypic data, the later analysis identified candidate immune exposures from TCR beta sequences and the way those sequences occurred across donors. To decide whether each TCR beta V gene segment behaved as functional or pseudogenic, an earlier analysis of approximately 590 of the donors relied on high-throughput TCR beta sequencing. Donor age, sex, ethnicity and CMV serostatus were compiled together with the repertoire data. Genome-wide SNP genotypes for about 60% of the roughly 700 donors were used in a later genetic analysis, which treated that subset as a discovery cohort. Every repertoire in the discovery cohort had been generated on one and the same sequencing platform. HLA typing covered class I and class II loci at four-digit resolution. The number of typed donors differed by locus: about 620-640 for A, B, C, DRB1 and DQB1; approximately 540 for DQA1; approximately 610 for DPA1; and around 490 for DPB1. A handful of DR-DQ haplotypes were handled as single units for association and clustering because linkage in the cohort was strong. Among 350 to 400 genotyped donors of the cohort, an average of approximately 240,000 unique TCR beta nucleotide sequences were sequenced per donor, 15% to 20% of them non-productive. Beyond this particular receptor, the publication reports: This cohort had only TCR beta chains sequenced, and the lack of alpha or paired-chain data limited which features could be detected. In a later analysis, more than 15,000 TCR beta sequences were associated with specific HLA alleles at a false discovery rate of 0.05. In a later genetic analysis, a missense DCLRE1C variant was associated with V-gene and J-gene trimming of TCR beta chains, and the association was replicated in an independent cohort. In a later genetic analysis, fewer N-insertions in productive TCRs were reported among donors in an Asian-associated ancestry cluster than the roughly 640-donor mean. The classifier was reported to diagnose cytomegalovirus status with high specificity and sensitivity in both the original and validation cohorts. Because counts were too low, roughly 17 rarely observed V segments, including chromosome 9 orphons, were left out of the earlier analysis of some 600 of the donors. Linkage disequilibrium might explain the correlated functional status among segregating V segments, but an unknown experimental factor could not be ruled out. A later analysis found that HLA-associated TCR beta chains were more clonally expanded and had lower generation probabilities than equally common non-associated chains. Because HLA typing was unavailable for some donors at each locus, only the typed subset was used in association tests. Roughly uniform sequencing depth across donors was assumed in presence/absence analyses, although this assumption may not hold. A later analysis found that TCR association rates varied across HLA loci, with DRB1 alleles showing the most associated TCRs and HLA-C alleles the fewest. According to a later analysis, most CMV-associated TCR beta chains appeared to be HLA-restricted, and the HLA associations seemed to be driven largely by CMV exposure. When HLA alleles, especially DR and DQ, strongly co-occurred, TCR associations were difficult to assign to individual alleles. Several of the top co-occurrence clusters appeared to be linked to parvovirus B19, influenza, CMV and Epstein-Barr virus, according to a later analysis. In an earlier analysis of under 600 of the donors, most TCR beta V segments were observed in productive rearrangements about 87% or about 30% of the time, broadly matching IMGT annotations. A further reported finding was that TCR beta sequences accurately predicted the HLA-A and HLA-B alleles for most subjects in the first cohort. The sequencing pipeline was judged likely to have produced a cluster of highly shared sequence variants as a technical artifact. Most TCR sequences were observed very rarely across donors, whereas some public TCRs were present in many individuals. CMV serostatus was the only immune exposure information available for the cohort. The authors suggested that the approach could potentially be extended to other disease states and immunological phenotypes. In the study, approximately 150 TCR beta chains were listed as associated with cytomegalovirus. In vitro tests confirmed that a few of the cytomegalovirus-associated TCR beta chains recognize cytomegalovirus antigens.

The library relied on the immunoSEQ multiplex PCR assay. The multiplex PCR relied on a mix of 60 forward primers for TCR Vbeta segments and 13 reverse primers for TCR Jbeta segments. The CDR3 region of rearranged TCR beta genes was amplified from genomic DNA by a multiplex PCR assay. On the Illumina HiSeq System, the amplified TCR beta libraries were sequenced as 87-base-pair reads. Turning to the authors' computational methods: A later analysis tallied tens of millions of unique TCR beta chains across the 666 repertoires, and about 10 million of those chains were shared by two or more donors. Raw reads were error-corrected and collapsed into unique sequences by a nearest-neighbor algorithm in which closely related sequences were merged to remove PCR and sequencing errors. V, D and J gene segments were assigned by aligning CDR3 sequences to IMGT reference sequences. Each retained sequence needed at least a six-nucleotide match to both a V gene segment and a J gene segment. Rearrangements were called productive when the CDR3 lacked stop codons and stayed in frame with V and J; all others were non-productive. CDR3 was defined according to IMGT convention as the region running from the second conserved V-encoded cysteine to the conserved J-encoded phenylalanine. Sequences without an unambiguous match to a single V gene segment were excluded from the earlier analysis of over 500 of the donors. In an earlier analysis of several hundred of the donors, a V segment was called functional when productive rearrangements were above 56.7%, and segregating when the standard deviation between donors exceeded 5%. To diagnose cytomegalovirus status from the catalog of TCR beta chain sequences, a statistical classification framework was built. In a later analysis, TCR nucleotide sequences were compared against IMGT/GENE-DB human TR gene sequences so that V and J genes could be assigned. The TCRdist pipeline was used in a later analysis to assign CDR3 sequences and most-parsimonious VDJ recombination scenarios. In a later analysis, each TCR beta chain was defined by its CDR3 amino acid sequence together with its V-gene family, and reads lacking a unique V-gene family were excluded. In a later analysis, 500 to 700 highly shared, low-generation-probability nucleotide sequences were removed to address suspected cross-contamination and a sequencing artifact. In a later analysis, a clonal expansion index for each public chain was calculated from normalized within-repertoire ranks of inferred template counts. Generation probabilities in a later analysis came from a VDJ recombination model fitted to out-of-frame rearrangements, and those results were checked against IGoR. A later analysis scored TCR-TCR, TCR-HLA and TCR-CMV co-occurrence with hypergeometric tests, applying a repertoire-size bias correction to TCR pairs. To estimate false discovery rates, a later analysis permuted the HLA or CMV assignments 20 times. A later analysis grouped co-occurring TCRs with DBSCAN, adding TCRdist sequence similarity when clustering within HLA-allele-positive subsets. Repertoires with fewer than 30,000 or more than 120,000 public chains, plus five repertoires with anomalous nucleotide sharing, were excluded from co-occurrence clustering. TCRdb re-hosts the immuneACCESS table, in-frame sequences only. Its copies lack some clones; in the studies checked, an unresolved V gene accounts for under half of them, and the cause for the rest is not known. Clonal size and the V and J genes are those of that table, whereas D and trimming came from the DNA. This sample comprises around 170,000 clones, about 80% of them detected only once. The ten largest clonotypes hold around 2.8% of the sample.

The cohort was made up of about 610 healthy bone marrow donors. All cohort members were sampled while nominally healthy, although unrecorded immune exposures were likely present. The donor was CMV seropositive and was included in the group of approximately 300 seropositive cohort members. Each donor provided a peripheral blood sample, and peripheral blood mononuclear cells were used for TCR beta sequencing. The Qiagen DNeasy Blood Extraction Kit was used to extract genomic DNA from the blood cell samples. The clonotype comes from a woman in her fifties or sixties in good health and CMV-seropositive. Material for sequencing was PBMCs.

The nucleotides are TGTGCCAGCAGTTATGGGGTTCAGGGGCCCCAGCATTTT. Translated, it gives CASSYGVQGPQHF. The receptor chain draws on TRBV6-5 and TRBJ1-5; a tentative D match to TRBD1 spans 5 bases. The CDR3 has 13 amino acids, counting the end cysteine and phenylalanine. The CDR3 DNA has 39 bases and is translated from base 1. The junction shows trimming of 3 bases on V and 9 bases on J, plus 12 bases between the germline ends. Via the germline V gene, CDR1 is MNHEY and CDR2 SVGAGI.